Listed below are T cell receptor beta chains from one sample, sequenced in a study of blood T cell repertoires in COVID-19. Clones were sequenced by immunoSEQ multiplex PCR, and TCRdb holds only the in-frame ones, with some missing. The table has over 250,000 clones, approximately 84% seen once. The sample comprised peripheral blood. All receptors come from a human donor with COVID-19, enrolled during active disease. The donor label of this sample is uncertain. Both conserved end residues are part of each CDR3. D genes are given only for firm matches. Clone sizes are given selectively: once, few, many, or a class where the clone is expanded.

d_gene,j_gene,abundance,len,v_gene,CDR3aa,CDR3nt
TRBD2,TRBJ2-2,-,16,TRBV5-1,CASSLALAENTGELFF,TGCGCCAGCAGCTTGGCCCTAGCGGAGAACACCGGGGAGCTGTTTTTT
-,TRBJ2-2,-,13,TRBV20-1,CSASGRTAVELFF,TGCAGTGCTAGTGGGAGGACAGCGGTGGAGCTGTTTTTT
-,TRBJ1-1,-,14,TRBV19,CASSITGYNTEAFF,TGTGCCAGTAGTATTACAGGGTATAACACTGAAGCTTTCTTT
-,TRBJ2-3,-,15,TRBV28,CASGSGAAPTDTQYF,TGTGCCAGCGGAAGTGGAGCGGCCCCCACAGATACGCAGTATTTT
-,TRBJ1-2,-,15,TRBV21-1,CASSPLSTIGYGYTF,TGTGCCAGCAGCCCCCTCTCTACAATCGGGTATGGCTACACCTTC
TRBD1,TRBJ2-2,-,16,TRBV25-1,CASSGPRGRSTGELFF,TGTGCCAGCAGTGGCCCGAGGGGGCGTAGCACCGGGGAGCTGTTTTTT
TRBD1,TRBJ1-1,-,14,TRBV7-3,CASSRTGEDDEAFF,TGTGCCAGCAGCCGAACAGGGGAGGACGATGAAGCTTTCTTT
-,TRBJ1-2,-,15,TRBV4-3,CASSQGAGRSYGYTF,TGCGCCAGCAGCCAAGGGGCAGGGCGTTCCTATGGCTACACCTTC
-,TRBJ1-5,-,13,TRBV18,CASSPEGDQPQHF,TGTGCCAGCTCACCAGAGGGGGATCAGCCCCAGCATTTT
TRBD2,TRBJ2-7,-,18,TRBV6-1,CASSEAKLLGLVNYEQYF,TGTGCCAGCAGTGAAGCTAAGCTTCTTGGACTAGTCAACTACGAGCAGTACTTC
TRBD2,TRBJ2-7,-,15,TRBV11-2,CASSLDRGLANEQYF,TGTGCCAGCAGCTTAGATCGGGGACTAGCGAACGAGCAGTACTTC
-,TRBJ1-5,-,14,TRBV28,CATIEGRANQPQHF,TGTGCCACAATAGAGGGGAGGGCCAATCAGCCCCAGCATTTT
-,TRBJ2-3,-,16,TRBV19,CASSQIWGRGTDTQYF,TGTGCCAGTAGTCAAATCTGGGGGCGAGGGACAGATACGCAGTATTTT
-,TRBJ1-6,-,18,TRBV30,CAWMTTGEYSSYNSPLHF,TGTGCCTGGATGACGACCGGGGAATATAGCTCCTATAATTCACCCCTCCACTTT
-,TRBJ1-5,-,15,TRBV6-5,CASRWGGQDNQPQHF,TGTGCCAGCAGATGGGGGGGACAAGATAATCAGCCCCAGCATTTT
-,TRBJ2-2,-,15,TRBV6-5,CASKGVGSNTGELFF,TGTGCCAGTAAGGGGGTAGGATCGAACACCGGGGAGCTGTTTTTT
-,TRBJ2-7,-,13,TRBV29-1,CSAATPDRREQYF,TGCAGCGCTGCGACTCCCGATCGTCGCGAGCAGTACTTC
-,TRBJ2-1,once,15,TRBV7-7,CASSQLVSSYNEQFF,TGTGCTAGCAGCCAACTAGTTAGCTCCTACAATGAGCAGTTCTTC
TRBD2,TRBJ2-7,-,15,TRBV28,CASSPPSGTLYEQYF,TGTGCCAGCAGTCCTCCTAGCGGGACCCTTTACGAGCAGTACTTC
-,TRBJ2-1,-,16,TRBV2,CASSVRRLNMGNEQFF,TGTGCCAGCAGTGTTAGGAGGCTTAATATGGGGAATGAGCAGTTCTTC
-,TRBJ1-5,-,15,TRBV19,CASSIEGGVGQPQHF,TGTGCCAGTAGTATAGAGGGAGGGGTAGGACAGCCCCAGCATTTT
-,TRBJ2-5,-,13,TRBV2,CASTNPGWETQYF,TGTGCCAGCACCAACCCGGGATGGGAGACCCAGTACTTC
TRBD1,TRBJ1-2,-,16,TRBV5-1,CASSLWDRAFLDGYTF,TGCGCCAGCAGCTTGTGGGACAGGGCGTTTTTAGATGGCTACACCTTC
TRBD1,TRBJ1-1,-,12,TRBV7-9,CASSADRAKAFF,TGTGCCAGCAGCGCGGACAGGGCAAAAGCTTTCTTT
-,TRBJ1-1,-,13,TRBV19,CASIRGDITEAFF,TGTGCCAGTATACGGGGGGATATCACTGAAGCTTTCTTT
-,TRBJ2-3,-,14,TRBV28,CASSLGAGVDTQYF,TGTGCCAGCAGTTTGGGGGCAGGTGTAGATACGCAGTATTTT
TRBD1,TRBJ2-5,-,15,TRBV20-1,CSASSSTGGMKTQYF,TGCAGTGCTAGTTCCTCGACAGGGGGCATGAAGACCCAGTACTTC
TRBD2,TRBJ2-7,-,14,TRBV6-5,CASSYRGSGDEQYF,TGTGCCAGCAGTTACCGGGGTAGCGGGGACGAGCAGTACTTC
TRBD1,TRBJ2-4,-,11,TRBV6-5,CASSQGDIQYF,TGTGCCAGCAGCCAGGGGGACATTCAGTACTTC
-,TRBJ2-3,-,15,TRBV5-5,CASSLRSGYTDTQYF,TGTGCCAGCAGCTTGCGGAGCGGCTACACAGATACGCAGTATTTT
-,TRBJ1-2,-,15,TRBV19,CATSLDSPSNYGYTF,TGTGCCACCTCTCTTGACAGTCCCTCTAACTATGGCTACACCTTC
TRBD1,TRBJ1-1,once,16,TRBV19,CASSFPQDRRYTEAFF,TGTGCCAGTAGCTTCCCTCAGGACAGGAGATACACTGAAGCTTTCTTT
-,TRBJ2-1,-,14,TRBV19,CASSTSSTNNEQFF,TGTGCCAGTAGTACCTCGTCGACTAACAATGAGCAGTTCTTC
TRBD1,TRBJ2-2,-,15,TRBV5-6,CASSFGTGVPGELFF,TGTGCCAGCAGCTTCGGGACAGGGGTGCCCGGGGAGCTGTTTTTT
TRBD2,TRBJ2-1,-,14,TRBV4-3,CASSPSGRANEQFF,TGCGCCAGCAGCCCTAGCGGGAGGGCGAATGAGCAGTTCTTC
-,TRBJ1-2,-,12,TRBV29-1,CSGRQDNYGYTF,TGCAGCGGGCGACAGGATAACTATGGCTACACCTTC
TRBD2,TRBJ2-1,-,15,TRBV2,CASSELTAGVREQFF,TGTGCCAGCAGTGAACTTACCGCGGGAGTGCGTGAGCAGTTCTTC
TRBD2,TRBJ2-7,once,15,TRBV27,CASSRGTSGRDEQYF,TGTGCCAGCAGCCGGGGGACTAGCGGGAGGGACGAGCAGTACTTC
TRBD1,TRBJ1-5,once,14,TRBV29-1,CSVATDRENQPQHF,TGCAGCGTTGCAACTGACAGGGAAAATCAGCCCCAGCATTTT
-,TRBJ2-7,-,12,TRBV7-9,CATSRDSYEQYF,TGTGCCACAAGCAGGGACTCCTACGAGCAGTACTTC
-,TRBJ1-2,-,13,TRBV5-1,CASSLGVEGSVTF,TGCGCCAGCAGCTTGGGAGTCGAAGGGAGCGTCACCTTC
-,TRBJ2-5,once,13,TRBV29-1,CSPQRVAGETQYF,TGCAGCCCTCAACGAGTGGCAGGGGAGACCCAGTACTTC
-,TRBJ1-1,once,11,TRBV28,CASSWGLAAFF,TGTGCCAGCAGTTGGGGATTAGCGGCTTTCTTT
-,TRBJ1-2,-,13,TRBV7-9,CASSLSGPDGYTF,TGTGCCAGCAGCCTCAGCGGCCCTGACGGCTACACCTTC